This T cell receptor beta chain was observed in a study of technical replicates of blood from four donors (dated by TCRdb to about 2017). Remarks on this clone: The target of this receptor is not known. Per-base qualities were not stored, and no clone one base away is much larger.

The germline V gene provides CDR1 LGHNA and CDR2 YNFKEQ. Inclusive of the bounding cysteine and phenylalanine, the CDR3 is 20 residues long. The read is trimmed to its CDR3 DNA, 60 bases read in frame from base 1. Ends trimmed: V by 0 bases, J by 3 bases; bases unmatched to a gene: 16. Library preparation employed the immunoSEQ multiplex PCR assay. TCRdb stores this immuneACCESS table with in-frame sequences only. Part of the clones is absent; in the studies checked, under half of the shortfall reflects unresolved V genes, and no reason is known for the rest. Here the sample has about 80,000 clones; around 94% occur a single time. The top ten hold 0.38% of the sample.

Sequences were obtained from T cells isolated from PBMCs. This sequence uses TRBV4-2 and TRBJ2-7; 11 bases in the junction line up with TRBD2. The clonotype originates from a human donor in good health. The nucleotide sequence is given as TGTGCCAGCAGCCAAGATCACCAGACTAGCGGGAATTTTTGGGACTACGAGCAGTACTTC. Its product reads: CASSQDHQTSGNFWDYEQYF.